This T cell receptor beta chain came from a study of blood T cell repertoires in COVID-19. Study-wide context: Acute and convalescent COVID-19 samples came from the United States, Italy and Spain. The analysed material was cDNA or gDNA that came from T cells, B-cell-depleted T cells, or PBMCs.

The germline V gene has CDR1 LGHDT and CDR2 YNNKEL (reference sequence). The CDR3 spans 14 residues. Trimming stripped 3 bases from V and 6 bases from J, with 14 bases between. Per the study methods: Counts of nucleated cells, estimated from reference gene primer amplification, were obtained. Measured with immunoSEQ multiplex PCR; TCRdb has only the in-frame clones, and not every one. V and J calls plus clone size are reproduced from that table; the DNA served to infer D and trimming. This sample has about 160,000 clones; 86% occur once, and the top ten carry approximately 7%. The specimen was peripheral blood. The V call is TRBV3-1 (or the pseudogene TRBV3-2), the J call TRBJ1-2, with D possibly matching TRBD1 (6 bases). The origin of this receptor is a man aged 45-65 years with active or convalescent COVID-19. The CDR3 region is CASSQSAGGNGYTF. The CDR3 DNA is TGTGCCAGCAGCCAGAGTGCGGGGGGCAATGGCTACACCTTC.